The text below deals with one T cell receptor (beta chain). The data originate from a study of type 1 and type 2 diabetes patients. Between the trimmed V and J ends, which lost 4 bases and 12 bases, there was a span of 22 bases. This CDR3 region has 14 residues. The PCR template was genomic DNA. Multiplex PCR with 30 forward and 13 reverse primers amplified the TCR beta CDR3. TCRdb called the multiplex PCR reads again in MiXCR, with one record for every CDR3 protein. The data contain under 300,000 distinct CDR3 sequences, more than 45% of them singletons. The specimen sequenced was peripheral blood mononuclear cells (PBMCs). V usage is TRBV12-3 or TRBV12-4 and J usage is TRBJ2-7, with D perhaps matching TRBD1 (7 bases). This TCR was recovered from a man in his late teens or twenties with type 2 diabetes. CDR3 coding DNA: TGTGCCAGCAGTTCCGGACAGGCCCTCGGGAGAACGTACTTC. This sequence encodes CASSSGQALGRTYF.